Presented here are 22 T cell receptor beta chains from one specimen sequenced in a study of T cells in Graves' hyperthyroidism and ophthalmopathy. TCR beta CDR3 region amplification was performed from RNA transcripts. Using the HTBI primer set, a first-round RT-PCR was run on the TCR CDR3. Via MiXCR, TCRdb re-called the multiplex PCR reads, giving one row per CDR3 protein. The profile shows fewer than 200,000 distinct CDR3 sequences, over 15% of them singletons. Sequencing used blood. The receptor source for this set is a woman between 50 and 59 years old with Graves' hyperthyroidism.

There are many counts of this clonotype. The genes are TRBV19 and TRBJ1-4; D is uncertain. Germline V gives CDR1 LNHDA, CDR2 SQIVND (reference sequence). This CDR3 is 13 amino acids long. The V end lost 5 bases, the J end lost 4 bases, and 8 bases lay between the germline ends. The CDR3 DNA is TGTGCCAGTAGTCCGCTAGTTAATGAAAAACTGTTTTTT. Translating gives CASSPLVNEKLFF. Full variable domain (remainder filled in from reference TRBV19 and TRBJ1-4): DGGITQSPKYLFRKEGQNVTLSCEQNLNHDAMYWYRQDPGQGLRLIYYSQIVNDFQKGDIAEGYSVSREKKESFPLTVTSAQKNPTAFYLCASSPLVNEKLFFGSGTQLSVL.

The V and J genes are TRBV2 and TRBJ1-1; D perhaps matches TRBD1 (6 bases). The CDR3 spans 12 residues. CDR1 is SNHLY, CDR2 FYNNEI, per germline. Trimming removed 7 bases at V and 14 bases at J, with 20 bases between. CDR3 sequence: CASIDEVGGAFF. In nucleotides, the CDR3 is TGTGCCAGCATTGATGAAGTGGGGGGCGCCTTCTTT.

Ten or more counts support this clonotype. The V gene is TRBV24-1, the J gene TRBJ2-2; TRBD1 is a possible D gene (6 bases). Germline values: CDR1 KGHDR, CDR2 SFDVKD. The ends were cut back, 4 bases at V and 4 bases at J, with 15 bases in the middle. The CDR3 has 16 residues. As DNA, the CDR3 is TGTGCCACCAGTGAGGAACAGGGATGGCGCACCGGGGAGCTGTTTTTT. Amino acid sequence: CATSEEQGWRTGELFF.

This clonotype has a count of ten or more. V is TRBV6-6 and J is TRBJ2-2; 8 bases match TRBD2. CDR3 length: 15 amino acids. The V gene end was trimmed by 2 bases and the J gene end by 4 bases; junction bases not matched to a gene: 3. The germline CDR1 and CDR2 sequences are MNHNY and SVGAGI (reference sequence). The CDR3 loop reads CASSYAGGGTGELFF. In DNA, the CDR3 is TGTGCCAGCAGTTACGCGGGGGGAGGCACCGGGGAGCTGTTTTTT.

This clonotype was detected many times. The chain couples TRBV6-1 to TRBJ2-1; 7 positions agree with TRBD1. V gave up 7 bases and J gave up 1 base; unmatched junction bases: 7. CDR1 is MNHNS, CDR2 SASEGT, per germline. CDR3 size: 15 residues. The CDR3 DNA follows: TGTGCCAGCAACGGGACAGTTCTTTCCTACAATGAGCAGTTCTTC. This sequence encodes CASNGTVLSYNEQFF.

The rearrangement links TRBV27 to TRBJ2-3, with 8 nucleotides matching TRBD2. The J segment lost 6 bases and the V segment lost 5 bases, leaving 4 bases of the junction unmatched. Germline lookup yields CDR1 MNHEY and CDR2 SMNVEV (reference sequence). The CDR3 runs 13 residues. The CDR3 loop is CASSRGGLDTQYF. DNA of the CDR3: TGTGCCAGCAGTCGCGGGGGGCTTGATACGCAGTATTTT.

There are many counts of this clonotype. The chain is built from TRBV7-9 and TRBJ1-2; 11 nucleotides align to TRBD1. CDR1 and CDR2 (germline): SEHNR, FQNEAQ (reference sequence). Trimming took 5 bases from V and 8 from J; bases not matched to a gene: 19. The CDR3 covers 18 residues. The CDR3 reads CASSPPGQGDQVVEGYTF. In nucleotides, the CDR3 is TGTGCCAGCAGCCCTCCGGGACAGGGGGATCAAGTAGTCGAAGGCTACACCTTC.

This clonotype was recorded many times. The gene calls are TRBV5-1 and TRBJ1-1; D unresolved. The V gene's germline CDR1 is SGHRS and CDR2 YFSETQ. The CDR3 spans 14 residues. V lost 4 bases and J lost 1, with 11 bases in between. CDR3 in amino acids: CASSLVSANTEAFF. Written as DNA, the CDR3 is TGCGCCAGCAGCCTGGTGAGTGCGAACACTGAAGCTTTCTTT.

This clonotype was detected a few times. The J gene is TRBJ2-7, the V gene TRBV19, with D perhaps matching TRBD2 (6 bases). The CDR3 loop spans 13 amino acids. CDR1 is LNHDA and CDR2 is SQIVND in the germline V gene (reference sequence). V gave up 6 bases and J gave up 4 bases, with 13 bases separating them. CDR3: CASSRGVWYEQYF. CDR3 sequence (DNA): TGTGCCAGTAGCCGCGGGGTCTGGTACGAGCAGTACTTC. The whole variable domain, remainder taken from reference TRBV19 and TRBJ2-7, is DGGITQSPKYLFRKEGQNVTLSCEQNLNHDAMYWYRQDPGQGLRLIYYSQIVNDFQKGDIAEGYSVSREKKESFPLTVTSAQKNPTAFYLCASSRGVWYEQYFGPGTRLTVT.

The V and J genes are TRBV19 and TRBJ1-5, with a weak D call TRBD1 (6 bases). Germline assignment: CDR1 LNHDA and CDR2 SQIVND (reference sequence). CDR3 length equals 15 residues. Between the trimmed V and J ends, which lost 1 base and 3 bases, there was a span of 10 bases. The CDR3 sequence: CASSIGRQANQPQHF. The CDR3 DNA sequence: TGTGCCAGTAGTATAGGCAGACAGGCCAATCAGCCCCAGCATTTT.

This clonotype was detected ten times or more. This chain uses TRBV4-1 with TRBJ1-2; perhaps TRBD1 as D (6 bases). The CDR3 loop spans 14 amino acids. The ends were cut back, 0 bases at V and 5 bases at J, with 10 bases in the middle. The germline V gene encodes CDR1 MGHRA and CDR2 YSYEKL. CDR3: CASSQDHQGYGYTF. CDR3 nucleotides: TGCGCCAGCAGCCAAGATCACCAGGGGTATGGCTACACCTTC.

This clonotype was detected ten times or more. The J gene is TRBJ1-4, the V gene TRBV18, with D hard to call. V was shortened by 4 bases and J by 7 bases, with 10 bases between the two germline ends. The CDR3 consists of 13 residues. Looked up from germline, CDR1 is KGHSH and CDR2 is LQKENI. The CDR3 bases are TGTGCCAGCTCACTTGGAGTGGGTGAAAAACTGTTTTTT. It translates to CASSLGVGEKLFF.

The gene calls are TRBV9 and TRBJ1-3; D unresolved. The CDR3 extends over 15 amino acids. Per germline, CDR1 SGDLS and CDR2 YYNGEE. V lost 0 bases and J 0 bases, leaving 7 bases between the germline ends. The CDR3 is CASSVVGGSGNTIYF. CDR3 coding DNA: TGTGCCAGCAGCGTAGTGGGCGGCTCTGGAAACACCATATATTTT.

The chain combines TRBV6-2 or TRBV6-3 with TRBJ2-7, with 8 nucleotides matching TRBD2. The CDR3 consists of 16 residues. Germline CDR1 is MNHEY and CDR2 is SVGEGT. With V trimmed by 2 bases and J by 2 bases, 8 bases remained unmatched. CDR3 DNA: TGTGCCAGCAGTTACGCCCGACTAGCGCAGACCTACGAGCAGTACTTC. Amino acids: CASSYARLAQTYEQYF.

This clonotype came up a few times. Possible read error: a much larger clone is one base away. The CDR3 spells CASSEPTDTQYF. CDR3 nucleotides: TGTGCCAGCAGTGAACCCACAGATACGCAGTATTTT. This chain links TRBV2 with TRBJ2-3; no firm D call. Germline V lookup: CDR1 SNHLY, CDR2 FYNNEI. The CDR3 has 12 amino acids. V lost 2 bases and J lost 2, with 2 bases in between.

This chain joins TRBV12-3 or TRBV12-4 and TRBJ2-3, with 9 nucleotides matching TRBD1. V dropped 3 bases and J dropped 5; count of bases not matched to a gene: 6. The CDR3 sequence is 15 residues long. The DNA of the CDR3 is TGTGCCAGCAGTTTGCGGACAGGGGTGAGAGATACGCAGTATTTT. It yields the protein CASSLRTGVRDTQYF.

The chain couples TRBV6-1 to TRBJ1-1; D not certain. This CDR3 has 13 amino acids. Germline lookup yields CDR1 MNHNS and CDR2 SASEGT. Deletions cut 7 bases from V and 1 base from J, with 10 bases between. CDR3 in amino acids: CASNFNRNTEAFF. The DNA for the CDR3 is TGTGCCAGCAACTTTAACAGGAACACTGAAGCTTTCTTT.

This clonotype was observed a few times. This chain uses TRBV5-1 with TRBJ2-5; the match to TRBD2 covers 9 bases. The trim removed 2 bases at V and 0 bases at J, leaving 5 bases unmatched. This CDR3 region has 16 residues. Germline V gives CDR1 SGHRS, CDR2 YFSETQ. CDR3 nucleotides: TGCGCCAGCAGCTTTGGGGCTAGCGGGAACCAAGAGACCCAGTACTTC. Translated, it gives CASSFGASGNQETQYF.

Ten or more counts support this clonotype. This sequence joins TRBV19 and TRBJ1-1; 9 bases map to TRBD1. Germline V CDR1 and CDR2: LNHDA, SQIVND (reference sequence). This CDR3 region has 15 residues. J lost 3 bases, V lost 6 bases, and 8 bases had no gene match. The CDR3 DNA follows: TGTGCCAGTAGGTATTCGGGACAGGGATACACTGAAGCTTTCTTT. Protein sequence: CASRYSGQGYTEAFF.

The rearrangement joins TRBV6-5 to TRBJ2-7; 8 nucleotides agree with TRBD1. The CDR3 extends over 15 amino acids. J gave up 7 bases and V 0 bases, and 8 bases lay outside the gene matches. Germline V gene data show CDR1 as MNHEY and CDR2 as SVGAGI. The CDR3 region is CASSYSTGARREQYF. CDR3 coding DNA: TGTGCCAGCAGTTACTCGACAGGGGCGAGGAGGGAGCAGTACTTC.

In its sample, this clonotype was seen many times. The V and J genes are TRBV13 and TRBJ2-6; D is possibly TRBD2 (5 bases). Germline CDR1 and CDR2: PRHDT and FYEKMQ (reference sequence). The CDR3 sequence is 14 residues long. V gave up 5 bases and J gave up 3 bases, with 8 bases separating them. The CDR3 loop reads CASSPRGGANVLTF. The CDR3 region has the DNA TGTGCCAGCAGCCCCCGGGGTGGGGCCAACGTCCTGACTTTC. Full variable domain (rest looked up from reference TRBV13 and TRBJ2-6): AAGVIQSPRHLIKEKRETATLKCYPIPRHDTVYWYQQGPGQDPQFLISFYEKMQSDKGSIPDRFSAQQFSDYHSELNMSSLELGDSALYFCASSPRGGANVLTFGAGSRLTVL.

This clonotype was seen a handful of times. The chain has TRBV9 and TRBJ1-1; D uncertain. Trimming took off 4 bases at V and 5 bases at J, with 12 bases between the two ends. Germline assignment: CDR1 SGDLS and CDR2 YYNGEE. The CDR3 covers 13 residues. CDR3 amino acids: CASSLISGTEAFF. CDR3 nucleotides: TGTGCCAGCAGCCTGATATCGGGGACTGAAGCTTTCTTT.